A selection of T cell receptor beta chains follows, all from one sample in a study of T cell responses to AZD1222 COVID-19 vaccine. Only in-frame clones appear in the TCRdb table, and some are missing; sequencing was by immunoSEQ multiplex PCR. Seen here are 150,000 to 200,000 clones, roughly 87% observed once, and the top ten hold less than 3%. The sample was peripheral blood, taken on day 0 of AZD1222 vaccination. These TCRs come from an adult in good health. Both conserved end residues are part of each CDR3. Each record gives: clone size, D gene, J gene, V gene, CDR3 DNA, CDR3 protein. The D gene is left open where the match is weak. Clone sizes are given selectively: once, few, many, or a class where the clone is expanded.

few,TRBD2,TRBJ2-1,TRBV4-1,TGCGCCAGCAGCCATTTTAGCGGGAGAGGTGGGGGCCCCTACAATGAGCAGTTCTTC,CASSHFSGRGGGPYNEQFF
once,-,TRBJ1-2,TRBV11-2,TGTGCCAGCAGCTTAGGAGTGGGGGCCCATGGCTACACCTTC,CASSLGVGAHGYTF
once,TRBD1,TRBJ2-2,TRBV19,TGTGCCAGTAGTAGCACAGGGGGCGCGGGCACCGGGGAGCTGTTTTTT,CASSSTGGAGTGELFF
-,-,TRBJ1-3,TRBV11-2,TGTGCCAGCTCTGACTCTGGAAACACCATATATTTT,CASSDSGNTIYF
-,TRBD1,TRBJ1-4,TRBV5-6,TGTGCCAGCAGCTTGGTGGCAGGGGGTGGAAAACTGTTTTTT,CASSLVAGGGKLFF
-,-,TRBJ2-7,TRBV28,TGTGCCAGCAGTTTACGACCACCCCCAGGCCTGCACTTC,CASSLRPPPGLHF
once,-,TRBJ2-1,TRBV29-1,TGCAGCGTTCGCCCCGGGGGAAATGAGCAGTTCTTC,CSVRPGGNEQFF
-,-,TRBJ2-1,TRBV19,TGTGCCAGCTCGTCAGGGTTCCCAAGCTCCTACAATGAGCAGTTCTTC,CASSSGFPSSYNEQFF
-,-,TRBJ1-3,TRBV28,TGTGCCAGCAGTCCCATTGGCGGGATGGCTGGAAACACCATATATTTT,CASSPIGGMAGNTIYF
-,-,TRBJ1-1,TRBV6-5,TGTGCCAGCAGTTACGGAAGCCGGGGGCACACTGAAGCTTTCTTT,CASSYGSRGHTEAFF
-,TRBD1,TRBJ2-7,TRBV14,TGTGCCAGCAGTCTAGGGGGCCAGGGCCTGGACGAGCAGTACTTC,CASSLGGQGLDEQYF
-,TRBD1,TRBJ1-5,TRBV28,TGTGCCAGCAGTTTATTGACAGGGCCTAATCAGCCCCAGCATTTT,CASSLLTGPNQPQHF
-,TRBD2,TRBJ2-7,TRBV18,TGTGCCAGCTCCCCTAGGACTAGCGGGAGTTACGAGCAGTACTTC,CASSPRTSGSYEQYF
-,-,TRBJ1-2,TRBV6-2/TRBV6-3,TGTGCCAGCAGTTACGGGCAGATAGGCGGCTACACCTTC,CASSYGQIGGYTF
-,TRBD1,TRBJ2-5,TRBV19,TGTGCCAGTAATAAACGGACAGGGGGGATTGAGACCCAGTACTTC,CASNKRTGGIETQYF
-,TRBD2,TRBJ2-1,TRBV5-5,TGTGCCAGCAGAACCACTAGCGGGACCTACAATGAGCAGTTCTTC,CASRTTSGTYNEQFF
-,-,TRBJ1-2,TRBV19,TGTGCCAGTAGTATAGTACTTAACTATGGCTACACCTTC,CASSIVLNYGYTF
-,-,TRBJ2-1,TRBV18,TGTGCCAGCTCACCACCAGGGTTGTCGGGGGGCTATGAGCAGTTCTTC,CASSPPGLSGGYEQFF
-,TRBD2,TRBJ2-1,TRBV9,TGTGCCAGCAGCGTAGCGAGCGGGAGGGCCAATGAGCAGTTCTTC,CASSVASGRANEQFF
-,-,TRBJ2-7,TRBV11-2,TGTGCCAGCAGCTCCCGGCGCGGACTTACATATTACGAGCAGTACTTC,CASSSRRGLTYYEQYF
-,TRBD1,TRBJ1-5,TRBV19,TGTGCCAGTAGCACAGGGGGCACCCAGCCCCAGCATTTT,CASSTGGTQPQHF
-,-,TRBJ2-7,TRBV12-3/TRBV12-4,TGTGCCAGCAGTCCAGGGGTTTACGAGCAGTACTTC,CASSPGVYEQYF
-,-,TRBJ2-2,TRBV16,TGTGCCAGCAGCCGCAAAATCGGGGAGCTGTTTTTT,CASSRKIGELFF
-,-,TRBJ1-1,TRBV6-5,TGTGCCAGCAGTTACGGTCCGAACACTGAAGCTTTCTTT,CASSYGPNTEAFF
-,-,TRBJ2-1,TRBV3-1/TRBV3-2,TGTGCCAGCAGCCCTACGGGTCTTTCTGGCAATGAGCAGTTCTTC,CASSPTGLSGNEQFF
few,TRBD2,TRBJ2-7,TRBV6-5,TGTGCCAGCAGTTACTCGTCTAGCGGGAGCTACGAGCAGTACTTC,CASSYSSSGSYEQYF
-,-,TRBJ2-5,TRBV7-2,TGTGCCAGCAGCTGGACTAACCAAGAGACCCAGTACTTC,CASSWTNQETQYF
-,-,TRBJ2-7,TRBV6-5,TGTGCCAGCAGTTATTCTGACAAAGCCCTACCTGGGCAGTACTTC,CASSYSDKALPGQYF
-,-,TRBJ1-1,TRBV6-2/TRBV6-3,TGTGCCAGCAGTTACAGTCCAGGGTGGCGGCACACTGAAGCTTTCTTT,CASSYSPGWRHTEAFF
-,-,TRBJ2-5,TRBV18,TGTGCCAGCTCACCACGGGAGACGGGAGTATACGAGACCCAGTACTTC,CASSPRETGVYETQYF
-,-,TRBJ1-2,TRBV3-1/TRBV3-2,TGTGCCAGCAGCCAAGTTCTTCTAAGGGGCGCGGATGGCTACACCTTC,CASSQVLLRGADGYTF
-,-,TRBJ1-5,TRBV6-1,TGTGCCAGCAGTGAAGCAGGAGGTCAGCCCCAGCATTTT,CASSEAGGQPQHF
once,-,TRBJ1-1,TRBV10-2,TGCGCCAGCATGGGTCTCATGAACACTGAAGCTTTCTTT,CASMGLMNTEAFF
-,TRBD1,TRBJ2-1,TRBV5-1,TGCGCCAGCAGCTTCACAACGGGACAGAGATACAATGAGCAGTTCTTC,CASSFTTGQRYNEQFF
-,-,TRBJ1-1,TRBV7-2,TGTGCCAGCAGCTTAGAGAGATATGCATGGGACTGGATGAACACTGAAGCTTTCTTT,CASSLERYAWDWMNTEAFF
-,TRBD1,TRBJ1-3,TRBV15,TGTGCCACCAGCAGAGTTAAGGGGGCATGGGGAAACACCATATATTTT,CATSRVKGAWGNTIYF
-,-,TRBJ1-3,TRBV27,TGTGCCAGCAGTCCTACCTCGGGCGGACGCTCTGGAAACACCATATATTTT,CASSPTSGGRSGNTIYF
-,-,TRBJ2-3,TRBV12-3/TRBV12-4,TGTGCCAGCAGTCCCCCCGAGTTGGATACGCAGTATTTT,CASSPPELDTQYF
few,-,TRBJ1-2,TRBV11-1,TGTGCCAGCAGCTTATATGCAGGGAACTATGGCTACACCTTC,CASSLYAGNYGYTF
-,-,TRBJ2-3,TRBV19,TGTGCCAGTAGTATAGGTTCGGTAGTCGGGACAGATACGCAGTATTTT,CASSIGSVVGTDTQYF
-,TRBD1,TRBJ2-7,TRBV19,TGTGCCAGTAGTATAGGAAGAGGGACAGGGGGCTACGAGCAGTACTTC,CASSIGRGTGGYEQYF
-,-,TRBJ2-5,TRBV7-3,TGTGCCAGCAGCTTAACGGGCACGACCCTCGAGACCCAGTACTTC,CASSLTGTTLETQYF
-,-,TRBJ1-3,TRBV30,TGTGCCTGGAGTGGCCCCGCGGGCCAGGCTGGAAACACCATATATTTT,CAWSGPAGQAGNTIYF
-,-,TRBJ1-5,TRBV6-5,TGTGCCAGCAGTTCCCAGGGGTGGGGTAGCAATCAGCCCCAGCATTTT,CASSSQGWGSNQPQHF
-,TRBD1,TRBJ1-1,TRBV28,TGTGCCAGCAGCCCCCGAGGAGGGGGCGTGGGCACTGAAGCTTTCTTT,CASSPRGGGVGTEAFF
-,TRBD2,TRBJ2-1,TRBV18,TGTGCCAGCTCACCACGGGGGGGACCCTACAATGAGCAGTTCTTC,CASSPRGGPYNEQFF
-,-,TRBJ1-1,TRBV1,TGCACCAGCAGCCAAGATTTAGGTTCCCTGAACACTGAAGCTTTCTTT,CTSSQDLGSLNTEAFF
-,-,TRBJ2-7,TRBV13,TGTGCCAGCAGCTTAGTGGCTCTCGAGCAGTACTTC,CASSLVALEQYF
-,-,TRBJ1-6,TRBV28,TGTGCCAGCAGTCCGGACAGTTCCTATAATTCACCCCTCCACTTT,CASSPDSSYNSPLHF
-,TRBD1,TRBJ2-1,TRBV29-1,TGCAGCGGAAACAGGGGGCGCAATGAGCAGTTCTTC,CSGNRGRNEQFF